This is a list of T cell receptor beta chains from one sample in a study of neoadjuvant anti-PD-1 for oral cavity cancer. The data were produced by immunoSEQ multiplex PCR, yet TCRdb's version contains in-frame clones alone and is incomplete. Of approximately 9,500 clones detected, 70% to 80% appear once; the ten largest clones hold 4% to 5%. This specimen consisted of PBMCs, obtained after nivolumab (anti-PD-1) treatment. These receptors were taken from a person aged 35-79 years with oral cavity squamous cell carcinoma. CDR3s include the opening cysteine and the closing phenylalanine or tryptophan. Each record gives: CDR3 length, V gene, J gene, D gene, clone size, CDR3 DNA, CDR3 protein. The D gene is left open where the match is weak. Clone size is given for some rows only: seen once, a few or many times, or a class if the clone is expanded.

length: 14; V: TRBV6-1; J: TRBJ2-1; D: TRBD1; size: -; DNA: TGTGCCAGCAGAGGACAGGGGGCATCGAATGAGCAGTTCTTC; CDR3: CASRGQGASNEQFF
length: 13; V: TRBV5-6; J: TRBJ1-2; D: -; size: -; DNA: TGTGCCAGCAGCTTCGGACGGAGAAATGGCTACACCTTC; CDR3: CASSFGRRNGYTF
length: 14; V: TRBV19; J: TRBJ1-1; D: -; size: few; DNA: TGTGCCAGTAGTATCGGGGGTCTCATCACTGAAGCTTTCTTT; CDR3: CASSIGGLITEAFF
length: 15; V: TRBV5-4; J: TRBJ2-1; D: TRBD2; size: -; DNA: TGTGCCAGCAGCTTGGCCCGGGGGGGGAACAATGAGCAGTTCTTC; CDR3: CASSLARGGNNEQFF
length: 17; V: TRBV27; J: TRBJ1-6; D: -; size: -; DNA: TGTGCCAGCAGTTTAGTTCCGGGAGGGTCAGATAATTCACCCCTCCACTTT; CDR3: CASSLVPGGSDNSPLHF
length: 13; V: TRBV6-1; J: TRBJ1-3; D: -; size: -; DNA: TGTGCCAGCAGTTGGGACGGTGGAAACACCATATATTTT; CDR3: CASSWDGGNTIYF
length: 14; V: TRBV2; J: TRBJ2-7; D: -; size: -; DNA: TGTGCCAGCAGTGAACGGCGGGTCTCCTACGAGCAGTACTTC; CDR3: CASSERRVSYEQYF
length: 14; V: TRBV7-9; J: TRBJ1-3; D: TRBD1; size: -; DNA: TGTGCCAGCAGCGTAGACAGGGAGAAAAACACCATATATTTT; CDR3: CASSVDREKNTIYF
length: 15; V: TRBV19; J: TRBJ2-5; D: -; size: -; DNA: TGTGCCAGTAGTATCAGCGGCCTGGAGGGGGAGACCCAGTACTTC; CDR3: CASSISGLEGETQYF
length: 14; V: TRBV2; J: TRBJ1-2; D: TRBD1; size: -; DNA: TGTGCCAGCAGCGAGATTGGACAGGGCCAGGGCTACACCTTC; CDR3: CASSEIGQGQGYTF
length: 15; V: TRBV10-3; J: TRBJ1-2; D: -; size: -; DNA: TGTGCCATCAGTGATGGACAGTTATCTAACTATGGCTACACCTTC; CDR3: CAISDGQLSNYGYTF
length: 15; V: TRBV27; J: TRBJ2-1; D: -; size: -; DNA: TGTGCCAGCAGACCAGGACGTACCACCTACAATGAGCAGTTCTTC; CDR3: CASRPGRTTYNEQFF
length: 15; V: TRBV19; J: TRBJ1-6; D: -; size: -; DNA: TGTGCCAGTAGACAATGGAGGAGCGATAATTCACCCCTCCACTTT; CDR3: CASRQWRSDNSPLHF
length: 14; V: TRBV7-8; J: TRBJ2-1; D: -; size: -; DNA: TGTGCCAGCAGCCCCTGGACCTCGGCGGATGAGCAGTTCTTC; CDR3: CASSPWTSADEQFF
length: 13; V: TRBV7-9; J: TRBJ1-2; D: -; size: -; DNA: TGTGCCAGCAGCTCGGGGGGTTTCTATGGCTACACCTTC; CDR3: CASSSGGFYGYTF
length: 15; V: TRBV27; J: TRBJ1-1; D: -; size: -; DNA: TGTGCCAGCAGTTTACTTACAGGGCTTATACCTGAAGCTTTCTTT; CDR3: CASSLLTGLIPEAFF
length: 15; V: TRBV18; J: TRBJ2-1; D: TRBD2; size: few; DNA: TGTGCCAGCTCACCTCGGACTAGCGACCACAATGAGCAGTTCTTC; CDR3: CASSPRTSDHNEQFF
length: 14; V: TRBV19; J: TRBJ1-2; D: -; size: -; DNA: TGTGCCAGTAGTATGGGGACGGCTAGCTATGGCTACACCTTC; CDR3: CASSMGTASYGYTF
length: 13; V: TRBV11-3; J: TRBJ1-5; D: -; size: -; DNA: TGTGCCAGCAGCTATTTCAGAAATCAGCCCCAGCATTTT; CDR3: CASSYFRNQPQHF